The 2 T cell receptor beta chains reported below all come from one sample, sequenced in a study of blood T cell repertoires in COVID-19. TCRdb's copy holds only in-frame clones and misses some; the assay was immunoSEQ multiplex PCR. The sample yields 250,000 to 300,000 clones, about 91% seen once. The source material was peripheral blood. The source of these receptors is a woman in her sixties with acute or convalescent COVID-19.

This clone is a singleton in its sample. J is TRBJ2-7 and V is TRBV28; D is unresolved. This CDR3 is built from 14 residues. V was pared by 5 bases and J by 2 bases, with 13 bases between. Germline CDR1 reads MDHEN; CDR2 reads SYDVKM. DNA for the CDR3: TGTGCCAGCAGTCCTGCCCCACTCCCCTACGAGCAGTACTTC. Its translation: CASSPAPLPYEQYF. The whole variable domain, filled in from reference TRBV28 and TRBJ2-7, reads DVKVTQSSRYLVKRTGEKVFLECVQDMDHENMFWYRQDPGLGLRLIYFSYDVKMKEKGDIPEGYSVSREKKERFSLILESASTNQTSMYLCASSPAPLPYEQYFGPGTRLTVT.

The chain recombines TRBV6-6 with TRBJ2-3, with 8 positions matching TRBD1. The germline V gene encodes CDR1 MNHNY and CDR2 SVGAGI (reference sequence). Losses at the gene ends were 5 bases for V and 0 bases for J; bases not matched to a gene: 4. This CDR3 is 15 amino acids long. This CDR3 reads CASSDRGRSTDTQYF. As DNA, the CDR3 is TGTGCCAGCAGTGACAGGGGCCGTAGCACAGATACGCAGTATTTT.